This entry features one T cell receptor beta chain sequence. Its antigen has not been determined. No base qualities exist here, and no much larger clone lies one base off it. The sample comes from a study of OX40 agonist ivuxolimab in advanced cancers. For context, the study as a whole: Ivuxolimab, which targeted the costimulatory receptor OX40 (CD134), was an agonistic, fully human IgG2 monoclonal antibody. Intravenous ivuxolimab was administered to patients every 2 weeks at six dose levels: 0.01, 0.1, 0.3, 1.5, 3 and 10 mg/kg. Of the 50 to 55 patients in dose escalation, approximately 20 had hepatocellular carcinoma, approximately 15 had melanoma, 9 had renal cell carcinoma and 9 had head and neck cancer. A male proportion of 82.7% and a mean age of approximately 62 years, ranging from 23 to 79, were recorded for the dose-escalation cohort. Prior anti-PD-1, anti-PD-L1 or anti-CTLA-4 therapy was permitted, and checkpoint inhibitors had been received by less than 45% of dose-escalation patients. Three dose-escalation patients achieved partial responses, one with hepatocellular carcinoma and two with cutaneous melanoma. The point of sequencing TCRbeta in the periphery was to test whether ivuxolimab changed TCR sequence diversity and drove clonal T-cell expansion. The paper covers the monotherapy dose-escalation part of the phase I ivuxolimab trial, which included N of about 50 patients.

To sequence the TCRbeta CDR3 region, genomic DNA was isolated from the sorted cells. The immunoSEQ Assay was used to sequence the TCRbeta CDR3 regions. Here the immuneACCESS table is served through TCRdb, limited to in-frame sequences with V and J called. Missing clones are a known gap in these copies; in checked studies unresolved V genes cover under half, and the rest lacks a known reason. This sample has 60,000 to 75,000 clones in its table, and about four fifths of those were observed once. Around 27% of the sample rests with the top ten. The research as a whole found: At doses from 0.1 to 3.0 mg/kg, clonal expansion was seen in both CD4+ and CD8+ blood T cells between baseline and week 6. In partial responders in the 0.1-3.0 mg/kg groups, normalized peripheral clonal expansion was found to be among the lowest, especially among CD8+ T cells. After ivuxolimab, more expanded clones were found on average in CD8+ T cells than in CD4+ T cells. The antigen specificity of the peripheral T cells that underwent clonal expansion was not determined. Low levels of normalized T-cell clonal expansion were also shown by some nonresponding patients.

The trial excluded patients who had a history of autoimmune disease or who were on systemic immunosuppression. Peripheral blood for TCR sequencing was collected from all dose cohorts at baseline, on cycle 4 day 1, and on cycle 7 day 1. Samples were obtained from an open-label, multicenter, first-in-human phase I dose-escalation trial of ivuxolimab. Adults with locally advanced or metastatic head and neck squamous cell, hepatocellular, melanoma or renal cell carcinoma were enrolled in the trial. CD4+ and CD8+ T cells were sorted separately from peripheral blood before TCR sequencing. Sequences MGHRA (CDR1) and YSYEKL (CDR2) are obtained from the germline V gene. V is trimmed back by 0 bases and J by 4 bases, and the junction contains 5 bases that no gene match accounts for. The CDR3 spans 15 residues, from the cysteine through the phenylalanine. The DNA shown is the 45-base CDR3, in frame from base 1.

This sample comprised CD4+ or CD8+ T cells sorted from blood, obtained in a trial of the OX40 agonist ivuxolimab. This chain is built from TRBV4-1 and TRBJ2-7; 8 bases in the middle match TRBD2. The origin of this receptor is an adult with an advanced solid tumor such as melanoma, head and neck, liver or kidney cancer. For the CDR3, the sequence is CASSQDDTSGYEQYF. Read as DNA, the sequence is TGCGCCAGCAGCCAAGATGATACTAGCGGTTACGAGCAGTACTTC.